This passage covers 22 T cell receptor beta chains from one sample sequenced in a study of T-cell memory formation after mild COVID-19. TCRdb re-derived calls from the 5' RACE reads in MiXCR, one entry per CDR3 protein. The sample lists more than 250,000 distinct CDR3 sequences; 15% to 20% were seen once. The sequenced sample consisted of PBMCs or a T cell subset sorted from them (not recorded which). All receptors come from a man between 18 and 35 years old who had mild COVID-19 (a few samples of this study predate the infection). Cell type and time point are not known.

Only a few counts were recorded for this clonotype. The chain carries TRBV5-1 and TRBJ2-1, with 7 bases identical to TRBD2. This CDR3 comprises 15 residues. V was pared by 1 base and J by 6 bases, with 7 bases of the junction left unmatched. CDR1 is SGHRS and CDR2 is YFSETQ in the germline V gene. CDR3 loop: CASSLQGLDSNEQFF. The CDR3 region has the DNA TGCGCCAGCAGCTTGCAAGGACTAGACTCCAATGAGCAGTTCTTC. The whole variable domain, filled in from reference TRBV5-1 and TRBJ2-1, reads KAGVTQTPRYLIKTRGQQVTLSCSPISGHRSVSWYQQTPGQGLQFLFEYFSETQRNKGNFPGRFSGRQFSNSRSEMNVSTLELGDSALYLCASSLQGLDSNEQFFGPGTRLTVL.

There are a few counts of this clonotype. The chain has TRBV20-1 and TRBJ2-5; either TRBD1 or TRBD2 may fit D (5 bases each). This CDR3 contains 15 residues. V was shortened by 2 bases and J by 3 bases, with 16 bases between the two germline ends. Looked up from germline, CDR1 is DFQATT and CDR2 is SNEGSKA (reference sequence). CDR3 nucleotide sequence: TGCAGTGCTAGACGCACGGGGCGGCCCGAAGAGACCCAGTACTTC. Its translation: CSARRTGRPEETQYF.

This clonotype appeared many times. CDR3 bases: TGTGCCAGCAGCTTAGACCCGAACACCGGGGAGCTGTTTTTT. It is translated as CASSLDPNTGELFF. The chain carries TRBV7-2 and TRBJ2-2, with D unresolved. The CDR3 totals 14 residues. V shed 1 base and J shed 0 bases, with 3 bases lying between them. Germline CDR1 and CDR2: SGHTA and FQGNSA.

This clonotype was seen at least ten times. The genes are TRBV11-2 and TRBJ2-7, with 8 bases that match TRBD1. Germline V CDR1 and CDR2: SGHAT, FQNNGV. V dropped 5 bases and J dropped 0; count of bases not matched to a gene: 3. There are 14 residues in the CDR3. The CDR3 here is CASSHGTGSYEQYV. The CDR3 nucleotides read TGTGCCAGCAGCCATGGGACAGGCTCCTACGAGCAGTACGTC.

The genes are TRBV9 and TRBJ2-1; D perhaps matches TRBD1 (5 bases). CDR3 length: 15 residues. Trimming pared 1 base from V and 7 bases from J, leaving 15 bases between. The V gene's germline CDR1 is SGDLS and CDR2 YYNGEE. The CDR3 here is CASSVLWGPQNEQFF. The CDR3 region has the DNA TGTGCCAGCAGCGTACTTTGGGGCCCCCAAAATGAGCAGTTCTTC.

This sequence joins TRBV28 and TRBJ2-3; 8 bases agree with TRBD2. Trimming cost V 5 bases and J 2 bases; bases outside gene matches: 9. The CDR3 consists of 16 residues. The germline gives CDR1 MDHEN, CDR2 SYDVKM. CDR3 DNA: TGTGCCAGCAGTCCTCCGGGGGGGGGAGTCACAGATACGCAGTATTTT. Encoded protein: CASSPPGGGVTDTQYF.

The table lists this clonotype with a few counts. This chain joins TRBV19 and TRBJ1-1; the match to TRBD1 covers 8 bases. V lost 3 bases to trimming and J lost 6 bases; unmatched junction nucleotides: 9. The CDR3 covers 15 residues. Germline V gives CDR1 LNHDA, CDR2 SQIVND (reference sequence). CDR3 sequence (DNA): TGTGCCAGTAGTATCCAGGGGGCTTCTATTTCTGAAGCTTTCTTT. This gives the protein CASSIQGASISEAFF.

This clonotype appeared a few times. This chain uses TRBV20-1 with TRBJ2-7; TRBD1 agrees at 7 bases. The CDR3 consists of 12 residues. Germline V gene sequence: CDR1 DFQATT, CDR2 SNEGSKA (reference sequence). The V and J ends lost 8 bases and 4 bases, in that order; junction bases with no gene match: 8. The DNA for the CDR3 is TGCAGTTTCCGGGACAGACGTTACGAGCAGTACGTC. This sequence encodes CSFRDRRYEQYV.

There are a few counts of this clonotype. The chain is built from TRBV27 and TRBJ2-3; D is unclear. The CDR3 spans 15 residues. V was trimmed by 0 bases and J by 10 bases, leaving 17 bases between them. From germline, CDR1 is MNHEY and CDR2 SMNVEV (reference sequence). The CDR3 protein is CASSLSAVGSKPQYF. The CDR3 DNA reads TGTGCCAGCAGTTTATCTGCGGTAGGGTCAAAGCCGCAGTATTTT.

The table lists this clonotype with a few counts. The CDR3 sequence is CASSVQRDNEQFF. The CDR3 region has the DNA TGTGCCAGCAGTGTCCAGCGGGACAATGAGCAGTTCTTC. This chain connects TRBV2 to TRBJ2-1; D possibly corresponds to TRBD2 (6 bases). Trimming cost V 4 bases and J 5 bases, with 9 bases left between them. CDR3 length: 13 residues. CDR1 is SNHLY, CDR2 FYNNEI, per germline.

The sample holds a few counts of this clonotype. J is TRBJ1-2 and V is TRBV11-2; D is uncertain. Trimming removed 5 bases at V and 5 bases at J, with 15 bases between. CDR1 and CDR2 from the germline V gene are SGHAT and FQNNGV. This CDR3 has 14 residues. CDR3 loop: CASSPPAGSYGYTF. DNA of the CDR3: TGTGCCAGCAGCCCCCCGGCAGGTAGTTATGGCTACACCTTC.

This chain connects TRBV20-1 to TRBJ2-2; TRBD1 aligns across 7 bases. This CDR3 contains 15 residues. The germline V gene has CDR1 DFQATT and CDR2 SNEGSKA (reference sequence). The V segment lost 3 bases and the J segment 7 bases; nucleotides outside the gene matches: 11. The CDR3 sequence is CSASSATGNVGELFF. Here the CDR3 DNA reads TGCAGTGCTAGTTCAGCGACAGGGAATGTCGGGGAGCTGTTTTTT.

V usage is TRBV7-8 and J usage is TRBJ2-6; 9 bases are a match to TRBD1. Germline V gene data show CDR1 as SGHVS and CDR2 as FQNEAQ. CDR3 size: 18 residues. Trimming took 5 bases from V and 3 from J; bases not matched to a gene: 11. CDR3 protein: CASSQLGTGGFGANVLTF. DNA for the CDR3: TGTGCCAGCAGCCAGCTGGGCACAGGGGGCTTTGGGGCCAACGTCCTGACTTTC.

This clonotype has only a few counts. This chain's CDR3 is CASSYTRDRDDLYSPLHF. DNA of the CDR3: TGTGCCAGCAGTTACACCCGGGACAGGGACGACCTTTATTCACCCCTCCACTTT. The chain uses TRBV6-2 or TRBV6-3 and TRBJ1-6; TRBD1 matches 9 bases. Germline trimming cut 2 bases from V and 8 bases from J; bases unmatched to any gene: 13. The germline V gene encodes CDR1 MNHEY and CDR2 SVGEGT. This CDR3 region has 18 residues.

This clonotype was seen ten or more times. The chain joins TRBV7-2 to TRBJ2-1; TRBD2 agrees at 7 bases. Germline CDR1 SGHTA, CDR2 FQGNSA. Germline trimming cut 5 bases from V and 7 bases from J; bases unmatched to any gene: 5. This CDR3 is 13 amino acids long. CDR3 bases: TGTGCCAGCAGCCGGACTAGTGGAAATGAGCAGTTCTTC. Amino acids: CASSRTSGNEQFF.

The rearrangement links TRBV12-3 or TRBV12-4 to TRBJ2-1, with 8 positions matching TRBD2. CDR3 length: 13 residues. V shed 7 bases and J 7 bases; nucleotides not matched to a gene: 6. CDR3 protein: CASKAGALNEQFF. Here the CDR3 DNA reads TGTGCCAGCAAAGCGGGGGCCTTGAATGAGCAGTTCTTC.

The gene calls are TRBV12-3 or TRBV12-4 and TRBJ2-2; D call uncertain. The CDR3 is 13 residues long. The ends were cut back, 5 bases at V and 5 bases at J, with 9 bases in the middle. The CDR3 loop is CASSLLLTGELFF. DNA for the CDR3: TGTGCCAGCAGTCTACTATTGACCGGGGAGCTGTTTTTT.

This clonotype has at least ten counts. The chain combines TRBV5-1 with TRBJ2-2; D gene ambiguous. From germline, CDR1 is SGHRS and CDR2 YFSETQ. V dropped 0 bases and J dropped 4 bases, with 4 bases sitting between them. The CDR3 sequence is 13 residues long. The CDR3 region has the DNA TGCGCCAGCAGCTTGGAGGCCACCGGGGAGCTGTTTTTT. Encoded protein: CASSLEATGELFF.

This clonotype was seen a handful of times. The gene calls are TRBV12-3 or TRBV12-4 and TRBJ2-3; TRBD1 agrees at 9 bases. The trim removed 5 bases at V and 4 bases at J, leaving 7 bases unmatched. CDR3 size: 15 residues. In DNA, the CDR3 is TGTGCCAGCAGTCCGGGACAGGGTGGTTCAGATACGCAGTATTTT. It specifies CASSPGQGGSDTQYF.

The chain uses TRBV4-1 and TRBJ1-5; D unresolved. Between the trimmed V and J ends, which lost 2 bases and 7 bases, there was a span of 12 bases. The CDR3 has 14 residues. The germline CDR1 and CDR2 sequences are MGHRA and YSYEKL. The CDR3 DNA follows: TGCGCCAGCAGCCAATCCGGGGAGGGACAGCCCCAGCATTTT. It specifies CASSQSGEGQPQHF.

The rearrangement joins TRBV7-6 to TRBJ2-5; 8 positions agree with TRBD1. Per germline, CDR1 SGHVS and CDR2 FNYEAQ. The length of the CDR3 is 19 residues. The V and J ends lost 2 bases and 1 base, in that order; junction bases with no gene match: 15. The CDR3 is CASSLTSSQGAPFQETQYF. The CDR3 DNA is TGTGCCAGCAGCTTAACATCGAGTCAGGGGGCGCCCTTCCAAGAGACCCAGTACTTC.

V and J are TRBV9 and TRBJ1-4, with D tentatively TRBD1 (5 bases). This CDR3 comprises 15 residues. Trimming shortened V by 3 bases and J by 8 bases, and 17 bases separated the two germline ends. Germline lookup yields CDR1 SGDLS and CDR2 YYNGEE. DNA for the CDR3: TGTGCCAGCAGCGAAGGTGAGGGGTTAAGGGAAAAACTGTTTTTT. Translated, it gives CASSEGEGLREKLFF.